This T cell receptor (gamma chain) emerged from a study of γδ T cells in repeated Plasmodium falciparum infection. Study-wide context: The natural-infection arm compared Malian children under seasonal malaria with matched Australian children.

Notes on the study in general: One small rural Malian village, predominantly a single ethnic group, supplied the cohort.

TCRdb reanalysed the multiplex PCR reads with CATT. The data contain roughly 13,000 gamma-chain clones, roughly 1.7% of them singletons. This clone was seen at least ten times. What it recognizes is unknown. The protein given by TCRdb reflects a much larger clone and differs at residue 3 from this DNA's translation, likely from a read error; the protein shown is the DNA's translation. The source is a pool of human donors (malaria-infected and uninfected, not separated). Sample: gamma-delta T cells from blood.

CDR3 in amino acids: CASWDNTYYKKLF. Written as DNA, the CDR3 is TGTGCCTCCTGGGATAATACGTATTATAAGAAACTCTTT. V usage is TRGV4 and J usage is TRGJ1 or TRGJ2. CDR1 is EGSTGY, CDR2 YDSYTSSV, per germline. The length of the CDR3 is 13 residues.